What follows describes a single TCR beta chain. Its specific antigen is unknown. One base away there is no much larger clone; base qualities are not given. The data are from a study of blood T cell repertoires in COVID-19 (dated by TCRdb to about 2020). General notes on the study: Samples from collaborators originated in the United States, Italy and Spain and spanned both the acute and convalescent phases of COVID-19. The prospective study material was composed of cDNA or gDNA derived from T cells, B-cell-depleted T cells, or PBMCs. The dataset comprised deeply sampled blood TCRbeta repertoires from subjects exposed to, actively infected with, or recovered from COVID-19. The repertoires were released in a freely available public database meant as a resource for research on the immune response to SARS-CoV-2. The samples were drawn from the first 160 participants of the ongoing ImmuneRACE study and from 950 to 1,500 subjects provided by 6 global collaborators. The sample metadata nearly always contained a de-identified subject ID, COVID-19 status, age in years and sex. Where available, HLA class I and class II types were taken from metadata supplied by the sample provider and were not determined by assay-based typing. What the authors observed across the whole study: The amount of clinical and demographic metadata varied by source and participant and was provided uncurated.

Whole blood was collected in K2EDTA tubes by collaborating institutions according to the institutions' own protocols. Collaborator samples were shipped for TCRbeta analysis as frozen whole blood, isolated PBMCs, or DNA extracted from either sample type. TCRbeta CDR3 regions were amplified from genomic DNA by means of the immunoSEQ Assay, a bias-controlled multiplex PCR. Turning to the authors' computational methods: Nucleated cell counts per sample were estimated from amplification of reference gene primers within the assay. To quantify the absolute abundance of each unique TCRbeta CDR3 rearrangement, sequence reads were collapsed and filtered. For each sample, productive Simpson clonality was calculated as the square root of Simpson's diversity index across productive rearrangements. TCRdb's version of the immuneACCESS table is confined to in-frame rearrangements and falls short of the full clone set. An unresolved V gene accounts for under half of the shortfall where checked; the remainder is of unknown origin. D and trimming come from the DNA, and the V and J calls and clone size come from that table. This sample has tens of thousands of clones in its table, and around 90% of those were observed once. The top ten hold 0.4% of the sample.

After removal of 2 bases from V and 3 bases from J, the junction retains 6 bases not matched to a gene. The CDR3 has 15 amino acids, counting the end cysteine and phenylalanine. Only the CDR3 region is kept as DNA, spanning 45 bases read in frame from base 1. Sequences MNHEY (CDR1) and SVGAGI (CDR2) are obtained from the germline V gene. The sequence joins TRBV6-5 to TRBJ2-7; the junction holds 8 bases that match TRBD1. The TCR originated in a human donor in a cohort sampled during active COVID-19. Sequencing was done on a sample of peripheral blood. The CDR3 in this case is CASSYADRAFYEQYF. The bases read TGTGCCAGCAGTTACGCGGACAGGGCCTTCTACGAGCAGTACTTC.